The 3 T cell receptor beta chains below come from one sample, sequenced in a study of shared clonotypes between healthy human individuals. This table comes from immunoSEQ multiplex PCR, and its TCRdb copy is limited to in-frame clones, with some not included. The sample has about 480,000 clones; 60% to 80% are singletons. Material for sequencing was PBMCs. These receptor sequences come from a woman in her thirties or forties in good health. Some clones in this sample may be carry-over from other donors' samples.

The genes are TRBV19 and TRBJ2-2; no clear D gene. The CDR3 loop spans 13 amino acids. In germline, CDR1 is LNHDA, CDR2 SQIVND (reference sequence). V lost 3 bases and J lost 7, with 9 bases in between. Here the CDR3 DNA reads TGTGCCAGTAGTATCTCCACAAGCGGGGAGCTGTTTTTT. Its translation: CASSISTSGELFF.

Note on this clone: Since a far larger clone is one base different, this is likely a read error. The rearrangement links TRBV10-3 to TRBJ1-3; D is possibly TRBD1 (5 bases). CDR3 length equals 14 residues. Trimming left V 2 bases short and J 2 bases short, with 7 bases between. Germline CDR1 is ENHRY and CDR2 is SYGVKD. The CDR3 DNA reads as TGTGCCATCAGTGAGGCAGGGCCTGGAAACACCATATATTTT. Its translation: CAISEAGPGNTIYF.

This clone was found many times. The chain carries TRBV7-2 and TRBJ2-6; 13 bases match TRBD2. Germline-derived CDR1 and CDR2 are SGHTA and FQGNSA. This CDR3 has 19 amino acids. The trim removed 5 bases at V and 0 bases at J, leaving 7 bases unmatched. The CDR3 DNA reads TGTGCCAGCAGCCCGGGGACTAGCGGGAAACTCTCTGGGGCCAACGTCCTGACTTTC. Translated: CASSPGTSGKLSGANVLTF.